This record covers a single TCR beta chain. Its antigen is unknown. This sample is part of a study of cytomegalovirus exposure and HLA in healthy donors. Study findings and constraints: Later on, an analysis showed TCR association rates differing by HLA locus, with DRB1 the most and HLA-C the fewest.

The PCR used 60 Vbeta and 13 Jbeta primers. TCRdb keeps only in-frame clones here, not all; method: immunoSEQ multiplex PCR. Among around 130,000 clones listed, 84% were seen once. Trimming removed 3 bases at V and 2 bases at J, with 5 bases between. Germline values: CDR1 SGHRS, CDR2 YFSETQ. The CDR3 runs 12 residues. The chain carries TRBV5-1 and TRBJ2-5; D unclear. The clonotype comes from a man aged 45-60 years in good health and CMV-seronegative. The specimen was PBMCs. For the CDR3, the DNA is TGCGCCAGCAGCTCGCAGCAAGAGACCCAGTACTTC. Translation gives CASSSQQETQYF.